These 4 T cell receptor beta chains originate from one sample sequenced in a study of T cells in Graves' hyperthyroidism and ophthalmopathy. RNA transcripts were the template for amplifying TCR beta CDR3 regions. The HTBI primer set drove a first-round RT-PCR of the TCR CDR3. TCRdb passed the multiplex PCR reads through MiXCR, listing each CDR3 protein once. The sample lists about 130,000 distinct CDR3 sequences, roughly 23% occurring once. What was sequenced was blood. The receptors here all came from a woman between 45 and 65 years old with Graves' hyperthyroidism that later progressed to Graves' ophthalmopathy.

The genes are TRBV20-1 and TRBJ1-1, with a tentative D call TRBD1 (5 bases). From germline, CDR1 is DFQATT and CDR2 SNEGSKA (reference sequence). V was shortened by 3 bases and J by 1 base, with 15 bases between the two germline ends. This CDR3 has 15 amino acids. The DNA for the CDR3 is TGCAGTGCTAGGATCTGGGGGAGGGAGAACACTGAAGCTTTCTTT. This gives the protein CSARIWGRENTEAFF.

The table lists this clonotype with many counts. V usage is TRBV5-1 and J usage is TRBJ2-7; D possibly corresponds to TRBD2 (6 bases). Per germline, CDR1 SGHRS and CDR2 YFSETQ. Trimming pared 7 bases from V and 5 bases from J, leaving 16 bases between. This CDR3 has 13 residues. The CDR3 reads CASLSLAGNEQYF. CDR3 nucleotides: TGCGCCAGCCTATCTCTGGCGGGAAACGAGCAGTACTTC.

In DNA, the CDR3 is TGTGCCAGCAGGGGGGGGGCGGGAGGGGCAGATACGCAGTATTTT. Protein: CASRGGAGGADTQYF. This rearrangement joins TRBV28 to TRBJ2-3; TRBD2 matches 9 bases. The CDR3 totals 15 residues. V was pared by 6 bases and J by 4 bases, with 8 bases of the junction left unmatched. Germline loops: CDR1 MDHEN, CDR2 SYDVKM.

This clonotype was seen at least ten times. The J gene is TRBJ2-7, the V gene TRBV5-4; unclear D gene. This CDR3 spans 15 amino acids. CDR1 is SGHNT and CDR2 is YYREEE in the germline V gene (reference sequence). V was cut by 0 bases and J by 2 bases, with 12 bases left in between. The CDR3 nucleotides are TGTGCCAGCAGCTTGGGAGTCGCCGAGACCTACGAGCAGTACTTC. It specifies CASSLGVAETYEQYF.